Reported below is one T cell receptor beta chain. The antigen is not known. Sample-barcoded 5' priming and a J-beta primer mix drove a second PCR of about 6 to 12 cycles. TCRdb itself ran the 5' RACE reads through MiXCR, one entry per CDR3 protein. The sample carries nearly 1 million distinct CDR3 sequences, approximately 50% recorded once. The data belong to a study of blood T cells in healthy people across ages. Regarding the study as a whole: Strong correlation was found linking TCR beta diversity to naive T cell percentage. TCR beta diversity, measured per million T cells, fell in a roughly linear way with age.

The receptor was isolated from a woman between 55 and 75 years old in good health. Sequencing was done on a sample of blood.

Here the CDR3 reads CASSRDHTASEQFF. In nucleotides, the CDR3 is TGTGCCAGCAGCCGGGACCACACCGCAAGTGAGCAGTTCTTC. This rearrangement joins TRBV3-1 to TRBJ2-1; D possibly uses TRBD1 or TRBD2 (5 bases each). Germline V gives CDR1 LGHDT, CDR2 YNNKEL (reference sequence). There are 14 residues in the CDR3. Between the trimmed V and J ends, which lost 4 bases and 9 bases, there was a span of 16 bases.